This T cell receptor (beta chain) was sequenced for a study of T cell responses to AZD1222 COVID-19 vaccine. The CDR3 contains 15 residues. V lost 3 bases, J lost 5 bases, and 8 bases stayed unmatched. CDR1 and CDR2 from the germline V gene are SGHVS and FNYEAQ. Sequencing was performed with immunoSEQ multiplex PCR; in TCRdb, only in-frame clones are kept and a portion is missing. The sample lists 100,000 to 150,000 clones, over 90% occurring once. Sequences were derived from peripheral blood, sampled on day 0 of AZD1222 vaccination. This receptor was obtained from an adult in good health. The rearrangement uses TRBV7-6 and TRBJ1-2; 8 bases agree with TRBD1. The CDR3 reads CASSLGTGLGYGYTF. As DNA, the CDR3 is TGTGCCAGCAGCTTGGGGACAGGCCTGGGGTATGGCTACACCTTC.